This T cell receptor (beta chain) emerged from a study of blood T cell repertoires in COVID-19. Study overall: The United States, Italy and Spain provided the acute and convalescent COVID-19 samples. T cells, B-cell-depleted T cells, or PBMCs supplied cDNA or gDNA.

The Seattle patients, enrolled during active infection, were followed longitudinally. This CDR3 spans 14 amino acids. V was cut by 4 bases and J by 4 bases, with 12 bases left in between. Germline CDR1 is SGHKS and CDR2 is YYEKEE (reference sequence). This clone is a singleton in its sample. In the original analysis: Counts of nucleated cells, estimated from reference gene primer amplification, were obtained. Measured with immunoSEQ multiplex PCR; TCRdb has only the in-frame clones, and not every one. The V and J calls and the clone size are those of that table, but D and trimming were determined from the DNA. The data hold under 250,000 clones, with about nine tenths observed a single time.

The chain combines TRBV5-5 with TRBJ1-3; D is unclear. The source material was peripheral blood. The receptor's source is a woman aged 25 to 39 with COVID-19, enrolled during active disease. CDR3 amino acids: CASSIGGLGNTIYF. CDR3 bases: TGTGCCAGCAGCATAGGCGGGCTAGGAAACACCATATATTTT.